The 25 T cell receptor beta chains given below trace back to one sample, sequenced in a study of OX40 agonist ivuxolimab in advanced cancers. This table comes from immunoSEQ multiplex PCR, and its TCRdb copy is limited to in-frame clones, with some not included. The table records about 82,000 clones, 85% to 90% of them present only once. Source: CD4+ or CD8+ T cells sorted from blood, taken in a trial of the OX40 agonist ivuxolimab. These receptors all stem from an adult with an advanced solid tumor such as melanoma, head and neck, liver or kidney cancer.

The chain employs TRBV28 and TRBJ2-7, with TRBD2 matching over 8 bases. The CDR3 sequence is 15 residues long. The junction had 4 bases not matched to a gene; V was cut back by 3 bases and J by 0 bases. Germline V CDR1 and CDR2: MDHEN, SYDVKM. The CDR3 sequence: CASSFKRELSYEQYF. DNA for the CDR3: TGTGCCAGCAGTTTTAAGCGGGAGCTCTCCTACGAGCAGTACTTC.

Here the CDR3 reads CSVLTGENTEAFF. The CDR3 DNA sequence: TGCAGCGTTTTGACAGGGGAGAACACTGAAGCTTTCTTT. The chain recombines TRBV29-1 with TRBJ1-1; the match to TRBD1 covers 8 bases. This CDR3 has 13 amino acids. Germline values: CDR1 SQVTM, CDR2 ANQGSEA. The V segment lost 5 bases and the J segment 1 base; nucleotides outside the gene matches: 3.

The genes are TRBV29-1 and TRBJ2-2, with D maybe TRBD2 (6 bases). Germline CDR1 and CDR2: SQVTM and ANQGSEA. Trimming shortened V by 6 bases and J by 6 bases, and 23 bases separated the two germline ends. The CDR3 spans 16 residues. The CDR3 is CSVIKGRTGGAGELFF. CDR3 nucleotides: TGCAGCGTCATAAAGGGGAGGACTGGCGGGGCCGGGGAGCTGTTTTTT.

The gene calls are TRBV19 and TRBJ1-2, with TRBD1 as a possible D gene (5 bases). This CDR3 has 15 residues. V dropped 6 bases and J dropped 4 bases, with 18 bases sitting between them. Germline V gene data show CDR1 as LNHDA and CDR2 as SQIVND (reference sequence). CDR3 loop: CASSRTIPGGYGYTF. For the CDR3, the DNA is TGTGCCAGTAGCAGGACAATTCCAGGCGGCTATGGCTACACCTTC. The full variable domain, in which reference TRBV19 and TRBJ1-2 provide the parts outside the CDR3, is DGGITQSPKYLFRKEGQNVTLSCEQNLNHDAMYWYRQDPGQGLRLIYYSQIVNDFQKGDIAEGYSVSREKKESFPLTVTSAQKNPTAFYLCASSRTIPGGYGYTFGSGTRLTVV.

CDR3 DNA sequence: TGTGCCAGCAGCTGGACAGGGGTAAATCAGCCCCAGCATTTT. As protein: CASSWTGVNQPQHF. V gene TRBV7-2 combines with J gene TRBJ1-5; 9 bases fit TRBD1. Germline CDR1 reads SGHTA; CDR2 reads FQGNSA. Trimming at V came to 4 bases and at J to 4 bases, leaving 2 bases not matched to a gene. The CDR3 extends over 14 amino acids.

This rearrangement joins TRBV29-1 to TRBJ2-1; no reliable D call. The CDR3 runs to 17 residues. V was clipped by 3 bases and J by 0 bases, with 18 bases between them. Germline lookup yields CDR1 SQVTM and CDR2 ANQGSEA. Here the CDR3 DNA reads TGCAGCGTTGATGTAGGCCTGGGGATATCCTCCTACAATGAGCAGTTCTTC. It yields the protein CSVDVGLGISSYNEQFF.

The CDR3 reads CASIQSRRDHEQFF. CDR3 nucleotide sequence: TGTGCCAGCATCCAATCCAGACGGGACCATGAGCAGTTCTTC. V and J are TRBV7-8 and TRBJ2-1; D is tentatively TRBD1 or TRBD2 (5 bases each). The CDR3 is 14 amino acids. Trimming cost V 7 bases and J 8 bases, with 18 bases left between them. CDR1 is SGHVS, CDR2 FQNEAQ, per germline. Full variable domain (outside the CDR3, taken from reference TRBV7-8 and TRBJ2-1): GAGVSQSPRYKVAKRGQDVALRCDPISGHVSLFWYQQALGQGPEFLTYFQNEAQLDKSGLPSDRFFAERPEGSVSTLKIQRTQQEDSAVYLCASIQSRRDHEQFFGPGTRLTVL.

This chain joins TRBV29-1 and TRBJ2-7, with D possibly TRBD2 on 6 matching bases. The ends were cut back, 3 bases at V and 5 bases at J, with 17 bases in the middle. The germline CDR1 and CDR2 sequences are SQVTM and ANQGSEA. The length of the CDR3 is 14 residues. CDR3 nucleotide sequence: TGCAGCGTTGAGGTCGGAGGGGAGGTTCACGAGCAGTACTTC. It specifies CSVEVGGEVHEQYF.

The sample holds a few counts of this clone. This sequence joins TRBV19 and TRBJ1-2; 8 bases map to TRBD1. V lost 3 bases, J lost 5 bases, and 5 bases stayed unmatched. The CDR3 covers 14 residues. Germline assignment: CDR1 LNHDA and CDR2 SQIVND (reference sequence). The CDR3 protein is CASSMGQATYGYTF. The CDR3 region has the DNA TGTGCCAGTAGTATGGGACAGGCTACATATGGCTACACCTTC.

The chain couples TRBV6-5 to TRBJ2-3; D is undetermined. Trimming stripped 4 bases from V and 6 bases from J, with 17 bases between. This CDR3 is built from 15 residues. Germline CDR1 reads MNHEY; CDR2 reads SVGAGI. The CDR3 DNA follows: TGTGCCAGCAGTTCCCCTCGAGAAGCGCGGGATACGCAGTATTTT. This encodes CASSSPREARDTQYF.

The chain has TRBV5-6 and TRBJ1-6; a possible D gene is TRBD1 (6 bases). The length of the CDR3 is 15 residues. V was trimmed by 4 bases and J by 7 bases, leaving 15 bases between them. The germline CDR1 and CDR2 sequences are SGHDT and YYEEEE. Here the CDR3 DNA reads TGTGCCAGCAGCCACCCACAGGGTGAAAATTCACCCCTCCACTTT. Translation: CASSHPQGENSPLHF.

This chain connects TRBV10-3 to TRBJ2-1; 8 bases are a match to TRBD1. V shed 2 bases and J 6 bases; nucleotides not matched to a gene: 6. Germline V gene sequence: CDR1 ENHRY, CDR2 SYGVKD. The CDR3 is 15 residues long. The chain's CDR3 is CAISERQGATNEQFF. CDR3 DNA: TGTGCCATCAGTGAGCGGCAGGGGGCCACCAATGAGCAGTTCTTC.

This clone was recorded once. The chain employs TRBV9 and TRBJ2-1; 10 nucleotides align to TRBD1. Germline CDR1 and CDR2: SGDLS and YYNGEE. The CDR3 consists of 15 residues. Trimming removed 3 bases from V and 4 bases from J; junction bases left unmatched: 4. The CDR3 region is CASSDDRGLYNEQFF. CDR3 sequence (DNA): TGTGCCAGCAGCGACGACAGGGGGCTGTACAATGAGCAGTTCTTC.

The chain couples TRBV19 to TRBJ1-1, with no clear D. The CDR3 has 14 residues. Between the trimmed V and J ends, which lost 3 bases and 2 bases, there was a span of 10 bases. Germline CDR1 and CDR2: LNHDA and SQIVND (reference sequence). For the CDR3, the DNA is TGTGCCAGTAGTATTTACCGGGATAACACTGAAGCTTTCTTT. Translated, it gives CASSIYRDNTEAFF.

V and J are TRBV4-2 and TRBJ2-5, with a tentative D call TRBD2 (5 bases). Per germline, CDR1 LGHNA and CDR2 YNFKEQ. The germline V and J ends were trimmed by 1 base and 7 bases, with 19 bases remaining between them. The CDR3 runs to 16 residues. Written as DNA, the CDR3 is TGTGCCAGCAGCCAAGCTATGGAGTTGCGGGTGGGGACCCAGTACTTC. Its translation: CASSQAMELRVGTQYF.

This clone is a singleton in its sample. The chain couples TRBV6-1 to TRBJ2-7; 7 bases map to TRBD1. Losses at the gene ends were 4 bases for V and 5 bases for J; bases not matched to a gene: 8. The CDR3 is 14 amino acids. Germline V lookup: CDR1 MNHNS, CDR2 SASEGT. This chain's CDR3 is CASSVRTRGHEQYF. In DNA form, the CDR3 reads TGTGCCAGCAGTGTGCGGACGAGGGGGCACGAGCAGTACTTC.

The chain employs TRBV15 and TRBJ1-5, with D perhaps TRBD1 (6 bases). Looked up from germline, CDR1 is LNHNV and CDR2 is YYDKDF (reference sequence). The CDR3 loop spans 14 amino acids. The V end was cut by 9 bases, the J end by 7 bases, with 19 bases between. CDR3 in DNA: TGTGCCACAACGGAGGCAGGGGCACGGCAGCCCCAGCATTTT. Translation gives CATTEAGARQPQHF.

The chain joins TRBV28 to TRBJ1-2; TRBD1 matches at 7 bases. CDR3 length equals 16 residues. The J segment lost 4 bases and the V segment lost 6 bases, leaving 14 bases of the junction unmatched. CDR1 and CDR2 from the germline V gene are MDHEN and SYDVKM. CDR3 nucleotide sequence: TGTGCCAGCAGCGGTACGACAGGGCTAGGTTTCTATGGCTACACCTTC. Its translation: CASSGTTGLGFYGYTF.

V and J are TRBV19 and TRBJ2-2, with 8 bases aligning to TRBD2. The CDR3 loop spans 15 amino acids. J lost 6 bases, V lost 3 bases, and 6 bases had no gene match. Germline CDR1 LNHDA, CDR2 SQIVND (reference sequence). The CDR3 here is CASSMLAGTSGELFF. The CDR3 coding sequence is TGTGCCAGTAGTATGCTAGCGGGTACCTCCGGGGAGCTGTTTTTT.

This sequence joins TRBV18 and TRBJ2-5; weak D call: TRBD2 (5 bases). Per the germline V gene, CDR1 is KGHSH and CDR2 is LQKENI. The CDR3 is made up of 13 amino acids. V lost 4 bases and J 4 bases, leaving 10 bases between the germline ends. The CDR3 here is CASSLLEGETQYF. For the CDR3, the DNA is TGTGCCAGCTCACTCCTCGAGGGAGAGACCCAGTACTTC.

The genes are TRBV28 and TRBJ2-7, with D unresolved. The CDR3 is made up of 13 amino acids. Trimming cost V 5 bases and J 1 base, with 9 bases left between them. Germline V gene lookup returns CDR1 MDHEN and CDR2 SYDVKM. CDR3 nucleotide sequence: TGTGCCAGCAGTAATAGGGTTTCCTACGAGCAGTACTTC. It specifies CASSNRVSYEQYF.

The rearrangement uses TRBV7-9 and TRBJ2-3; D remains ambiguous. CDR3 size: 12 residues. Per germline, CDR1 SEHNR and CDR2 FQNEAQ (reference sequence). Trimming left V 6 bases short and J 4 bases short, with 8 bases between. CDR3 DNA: TGTGCCAGCAGGTCTGGGGCAGATACGCAGTATTTT. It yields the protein CASRSGADTQYF.

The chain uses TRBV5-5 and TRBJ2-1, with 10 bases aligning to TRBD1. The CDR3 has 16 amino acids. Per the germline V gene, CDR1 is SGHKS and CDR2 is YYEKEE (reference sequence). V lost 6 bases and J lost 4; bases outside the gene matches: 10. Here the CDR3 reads CASIRAPGQGYNEQFF. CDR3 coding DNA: TGTGCCAGCATCCGAGCGCCGGGACAGGGGTACAATGAGCAGTTCTTC.

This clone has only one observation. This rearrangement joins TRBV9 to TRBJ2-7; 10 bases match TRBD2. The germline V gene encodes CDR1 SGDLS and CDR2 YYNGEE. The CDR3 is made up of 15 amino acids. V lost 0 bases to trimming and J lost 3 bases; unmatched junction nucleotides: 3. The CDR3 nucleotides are TGTGCCAGCAGCGTAGAAGCTAGCGGGAGCTACGAGCAGTACTTC. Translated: CASSVEASGSYEQYF.

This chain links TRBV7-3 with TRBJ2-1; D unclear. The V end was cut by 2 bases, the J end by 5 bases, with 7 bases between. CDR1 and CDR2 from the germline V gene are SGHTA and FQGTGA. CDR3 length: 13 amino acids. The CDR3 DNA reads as TGTGCCAGCAGCTTATCACGGAACAATGAGCAGTTCTTC. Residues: CASSLSRNNEQFF.